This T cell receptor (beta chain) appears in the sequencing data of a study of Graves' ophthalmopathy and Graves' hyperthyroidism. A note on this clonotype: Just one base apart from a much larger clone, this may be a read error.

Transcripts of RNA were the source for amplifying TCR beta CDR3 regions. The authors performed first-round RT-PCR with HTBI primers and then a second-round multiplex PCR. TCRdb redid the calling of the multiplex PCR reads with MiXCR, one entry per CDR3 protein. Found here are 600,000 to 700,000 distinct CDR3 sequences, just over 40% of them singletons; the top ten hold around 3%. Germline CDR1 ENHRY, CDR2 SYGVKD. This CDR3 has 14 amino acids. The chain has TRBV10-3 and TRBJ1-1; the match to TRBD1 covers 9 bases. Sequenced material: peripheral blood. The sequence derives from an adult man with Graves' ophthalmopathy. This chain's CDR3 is CVIRGDRGDTEAFF. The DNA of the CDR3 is TGTGTCATCCGGGGAGACAGGGGGGACACTGAAGCTTTCTTT.